The 9 T cell receptor beta chains below were found in one sample sequenced in a study of CD8+CD57+ T cells in acquired aplastic anemia. For sequencing, patients were chosen who had shown expansion of CD8+CD57+ cells by flow cytometry. TCR beta VDJ and CDR3 were profiled, and genomic DNA was the template. One entry per CDR3 protein results from TCRdb running MiXCR on the reads. The sample shows about 250,000 distinct CDR3 sequences, roughly half of them seen only once. Sequencing was done on a sample of sorted CD4+, CD8+, or CD8+CD57+ T cells (not recorded which) from PBMCs. The receptors stem from a human donor with aplastic anemia.

In this sample, this clonotype turned up once. The chain is built from TRBV12-3 or TRBV12-4 and TRBJ1-4; D unclear. V dropped 6 bases and J dropped 7 bases, with 12 bases sitting between them. The CDR3 extends over 13 amino acids. CDR3 in DNA: TGTGCCAGCAGCATGGGCTGGGTTGAAAAACTGTTTTTT. This encodes CASSMGWVEKLFF.

This clonotype was seen a few times. This chain joins TRBV6-2 or TRBV6-3 and TRBJ1-5; weak D call: TRBD1 (6 bases). From germline, CDR1 is MNHEY and CDR2 SVGEGT. The V and J ends lost 0 bases and 4 bases respectively, with 28 bases between them. There are 21 residues in the CDR3. The CDR3 bases are TGTGCCAGCAGTTACTCGGGCCGGGACAAAATGTCGGGGACAAATAATCAGCCCCAGCATTTT. It codes for CASSYSGRDKMSGTNNQPQHF.

The chain couples TRBV19 to TRBJ1-1; tentative D call: TRBD1 (5 bases). Germline V gene lookup returns CDR1 LNHDA and CDR2 SQIVND (reference sequence). Trimming took 2 bases from V and 1 from J, leaving 14 bases between them. This CDR3 is 16 amino acids long. CDR3 bases: TGTGCCAGTAGTATAATCGGGGGGGGGAGGAACACTGAAGCTTTCTTT. This encodes CASSIIGGGRNTEAFF.

This rearrangement joins TRBV15 to TRBJ2-3; TRBD2 matches 8 bases. The CDR3 has 17 residues. Germline CDR1 is LNHNV and CDR2 is YYDKDF (reference sequence). V was clipped by 3 bases and J by 4 bases; unmatched bases: 12. The DNA of the CDR3 is TGTGCCACCAGCAGTGATAAAGCGGGAGCCGGCTCAGATACGCAGTATTTT. This translates into CATSSDKAGAGSDTQYF. Drawing the rest from reference TRBV15 and TRBJ2-3, the complete variable domain is DAMVIQNPRYQVTQFGKPVTLSCSQTLNHNVMYWYQQKSSQAPKLLFHYYDKDFNNEADTPDNFQSRRPNTSFCFLDIRSPGLGDTAMYLCATSSDKAGAGSDTQYFGPGTRLTVL.

V and J are TRBV9 and TRBJ1-5, with a tentative D call TRBD1 (6 bases). Germline values: CDR1 SGDLS, CDR2 YYNGEE. CDR3 length: 14 amino acids. Trimming took 3 bases from V and 5 from J, leaving 12 bases between them. CDR3 protein: CASSGTGIYQPQHF. In DNA form, the CDR3 reads TGTGCCAGCAGCGGAACAGGGATTTATCAGCCCCAGCATTTT. The entire variable domain, with the rest obtained from reference TRBV9 and TRBJ1-5, is as follows: DSGVTQTPKHLITATGQRVTLRCSPRSGDLSVYWYQQSLDQGLQFLIQYYNGEERAKGNILERFSAQQFPDLHSELNLSSLELGDSALYFCASSGTGIYQPQHFGDGTRLSIL.

This chain uses TRBV20-1 with TRBJ2-5; 9 positions agree with TRBD2. Losses at the gene ends were 3 bases for V and 2 bases for J; bases not matched to a gene: 4. Looked up from germline, CDR1 is DFQATT and CDR2 is SNEGSKA (reference sequence). The CDR3 consists of 14 residues. CDR3 in DNA: TGCAGTGCTAGGAAACTAGCGGGTCAAGAGACCCAGTACTTC. Translating gives CSARKLAGQETQYF.

As regards this clonotype: Given the absence of the conserved phenylalanine or tryptophan at the CDR3 end, a read error is likely. J is TRBJ2-5 and V is TRBV4-1; a weak D match, TRBD1 (5 bases). CDR3 size: 14 residues. Germline CDR1 reads MGHRA; CDR2 reads YSYEKL. Trimming left V 1 base short and J 5 bases short, with 11 bases between. Here the CDR3 reads CASSQARQRETQYY. CDR3 bases: TGCGCCAGCAGCCAAGCTCGACAGAGGGAGACCCAGTACTAC.

This rearrangement joins TRBV7-2 to TRBJ2-3, with 8 bases lining up with TRBD1. Germline loops: CDR1 SGHTA, CDR2 FQGNSA. This CDR3 spans 17 amino acids. With 5 bases clipped from V and 2 bases from J, the junction kept 12 bases outside the gene matches. CDR3: CASSQERTGSPTDTQYF. The CDR3 DNA reads as TGTGCCAGCAGCCAAGAACGGACAGGGTCCCCCACAGATACGCAGTATTTT.

This clonotype appeared many times. V and J are TRBV11-2 and TRBJ1-1; 7 nucleotides match TRBD1. V trimming: 5 bases; J trimming: 6 bases; junction bases outside the gene matches: 9. Germline lookup yields CDR1 SGHAT and CDR2 FQNNGV. The CDR3 is 14 amino acids. The CDR3: CASSQSSTGPEAFF. The DNA for the CDR3 is TGTGCCAGCAGCCAAAGTTCGACAGGGCCTGAAGCTTTCTTT.